Each of the 16 T cell receptor beta chains below was sequenced from the same sample in a study of CD8 T cells in ankylosing spondylitis. MiXCR was run by TCRdb on the 5' RACE reads, yielding one entry per CDR3 protein. This table holds approximately 150,000 distinct CDR3 sequences, 25% to 35% found once. Sample: synovial fluid, either unsorted or a sorted T cell fraction (not recorded which). These receptors were obtained from a male donor with ankylosing spondylitis.

This clonotype appeared a few times. The chain links TRBV25-1 to TRBJ2-1; a possible D gene is TRBD2 (6 bases). This CDR3 has 16 amino acids. Germline CDR1 reads MGHDK; CDR2 reads SYGVNS. The germline V and J ends were trimmed by 1 base and 0 bases, with 10 bases remaining between them. CDR3 sequence reads: CASSELGLSSYNEQFF. CDR3 DNA: TGTGCCAGCAGTGAATTGGGACTTAGCTCCTACAATGAGCAGTTCTTC.

The CDR3 protein is CASSPRTRSYNEQFF. In DNA form, the CDR3 reads TGTGCCAGCAGCCCCCGTACCCGCTCCTACAATGAGCAGTTCTTC. V and J are TRBV9 and TRBJ2-1; D uncertain. CDR1 and CDR2 (germline): SGDLS, YYNGEE. Trimming removed 4 bases at V and 0 bases at J, with 11 bases between. The length of the CDR3 is 15 residues.

This clonotype has a handful of counts. The rearrangement joins TRBV5-1 to TRBJ1-2; D is uncertain. Germline CDR1 reads SGHRS; CDR2 reads YFSETQ. This CDR3 is 16 amino acids long. The V and J ends lost 0 bases and 0 bases respectively, with 12 bases between them. CDR3 sequence reads: CASSLGDLHSNYGYTF. For the CDR3, the DNA is TGCGCCAGCAGCTTGGGAGACCTCCACTCTAACTATGGCTACACCTTC.

The chain is built from TRBV9 and TRBJ1-4, with D unclear. CDR1 and CDR2 from the germline V gene are SGDLS and YYNGEE. The ends were cut back, 0 bases at V and 0 bases at J, with 6 bases in the middle. CDR3 size: 15 residues. The CDR3 sequence is CASSVGGTTNEKLFF. DNA of the CDR3: TGTGCCAGCAGCGTAGGGGGAACAACTAATGAAAAACTGTTTTTT.

The chain uses TRBV5-6 and TRBJ1-2; no definite D call. Germline V gene data show CDR1 as SGHDT and CDR2 as YYEEEE. Trimming pared 1 base from V and 6 bases from J, leaving 13 bases between. CDR3 length equals 14 residues. Written as DNA, the CDR3 is TGTGCCAGCAGCTTGTTGGGGTCTGTGGATGGCTACACCTTC. Protein: CASSLLGSVDGYTF. Full variable domain (remainder filled in from reference TRBV5-6 and TRBJ1-2): DAGVTQSPTHLIKTRGQQVTLRCSPKSGHDTVSWYQQALGQGPQFIFQYYEEEERQRGNFPDRFSGHQFPNYSSELNVNALLLGDSALYLCASSLLGSVDGYTFGSGTRLTVV.

This CDR3 reads CAISESTWDTIYF. CDR3 DNA sequence: TGTGCCATCAGTGAGTCCACTTGGGACACCATATATTTT. The chain links TRBV10-3 to TRBJ1-3; D not resolved. This CDR3 contains 13 residues. Trimming stripped 0 bases from V and 8 bases from J, with 8 bases between. CDR1 and CDR2 (germline): ENHRY, SYGVKD.

This clonotype was seen a few times. The chain is built from TRBV20-1 and TRBJ2-3; possible D gene TRBD1, 7 bases. The CDR3 loop spans 16 amino acids. Germline V CDR1 and CDR2: DFQATT, SNEGSKA (reference sequence). Trimming shortened V by 0 bases and J by 3 bases, and 16 bases separated the two germline ends. As DNA, the CDR3 is TGCAGTGCTAGAGATAGGAGGCAGGGGGGTACAGATACGCAGTATTTT. This gives the protein CSARDRRQGGTDTQYF.

This clonotype was counted many times. The chain recombines TRBV7-8 with TRBJ2-4; weak D call: TRBD2 (6 bases). V was pared by 3 bases and J by 8 bases, with 23 bases between. Germline values: CDR1 SGHVS, CDR2 FQNEAQ. The CDR3 is 17 amino acids. The CDR3 reads CASSLSPRGAIGDIQYF. CDR3 bases: TGTGCCAGCAGCTTGAGTCCTCGCGGGGCCATCGGGGACATTCAGTACTTC.

This clonotype occurred many times. J is TRBJ1-1 and V is TRBV7-3, with D uncertain. The CDR3 runs 12 residues. Trimming shortened V by 4 bases and J by 4 bases, and 7 bases separated the two germline ends. The V gene's germline CDR1 is SGHTA and CDR2 FQGTGA. The CDR3 sequence is CASSSPGTEAFF. In DNA, the CDR3 is TGTGCCAGCAGCTCCCCCGGCACTGAAGCTTTCTTT.

The table lists this clonotype with a few counts. CDR3 residues: CASSLVPGLIYEQFF. As DNA, the CDR3 is TGTGCCAGCAGCTTAGTCCCGGGACTTATCTATGAGCAGTTCTTC. The V and J genes are TRBV11-2 and TRBJ2-1; possibly TRBD2 for D (6 bases). Per the germline V gene, CDR1 is SGHAT and CDR2 is FQNNGV. V lost 1 base and J 8 bases, leaving 15 bases between the germline ends. The CDR3 runs to 15 residues. The variable domain in full, with the rest retrieved from reference TRBV11-2 and TRBJ2-1, is EAGVAQSPRYKIIEKRQSVAFWCNPISGHATLYWYQQILGQGPKLLIQFQNNGVVDDSQLPKDRFSAERLKGVDSTLKIQPAKLEDSAVYLCASSLVPGLIYEQFFGPGTRLTVL.

V is TRBV12-3 or TRBV12-4 and J is TRBJ1-6; D possibly corresponds to TRBD1 (5 bases). The ends were cut back, 6 bases at V and 3 bases at J, with 21 bases in the middle. The CDR3 spans 18 residues. The CDR3 bases are TGTGCCAGCAGCCCCGAATGGGGGAGTATGGTCTATAATTCACCCCTCCACTTT. This encodes CASSPEWGSMVYNSPLHF.

This clonotype occurred many times. The J gene is TRBJ1-3, the V gene TRBV29-1; unclear D gene. V was pared by 1 base and J by 4 bases, with 2 bases between. The CDR3 has 11 amino acids. Germline CDR1 is SQVTM and CDR2 is ANQGSEA. The CDR3 protein is CSVEAGNTIYF. As DNA, the CDR3 is TGCAGCGTTGAAGCGGGAAACACCATATATTTT.

On this clonotype itself: The junction and the germline gene differ at one end; a read error may be behind it. V is TRBV6-1 and J is TRBJ2-1, with 7 nucleotides matching TRBD1. The CDR3 spans 13 residues. Germline-derived CDR1 and CDR2 are MNHNS and SASEGT. CDR3 DNA: TGTGCCAGCAGAGAAGACAGGGTCAGTGAGCAGTTCTTC. It yields the protein CASREDRVSEQFF.

This clonotype was seen only a few times. This rearrangement joins TRBV24-1 to TRBJ1-2; TRBD1 is a possible D gene (5 bases). Per the germline V gene, CDR1 is KGHDR and CDR2 is SFDVKD. Trimming removed 4 bases at V and 4 bases at J, with 12 bases between. CDR3 length: 14 residues. CDR3 DNA sequence: TGTGCCACCAGTGACCGAGGACAAATCTATGGCTACACCTTC. It translates to CATSDRGQIYGYTF.

This clonotype was seen ten or more times. V and J are TRBV20-1 and TRBJ2-1; tentative D call: TRBD2 (6 bases). Between the trimmed V and J ends, which lost 3 bases and 4 bases, there was a span of 16 bases. Germline CDR1 and CDR2: DFQATT and SNEGSKA (reference sequence). The CDR3 is 15 amino acids. The CDR3 reads CSARGRGIGYNEQFF. DNA of the CDR3: TGCAGTGCTAGGGGCCGCGGGATTGGGTACAATGAGCAGTTCTTC.

V and J are TRBV20-1 and TRBJ2-7, with TRBD1 matching over 7 bases. The CDR3 totals 13 residues. Per the germline V gene, CDR1 is DFQATT and CDR2 is SNEGSKA (reference sequence). After removal of 3 bases from V and 0 bases from J, the junction contained 2 bases not matched to a gene. CDR3 sequence: CSASRGTSYEQYF. DNA for the CDR3: TGCAGTGCTAGCAGGGGGACCTCCTACGAGCAGTACTTC.